This is a list of T cell receptor beta chains from one sample in a study of blood T cell repertoires in COVID-19. Produced via immunoSEQ multiplex PCR; TCRdb's table is partial and in-frame only. This sample carries 95,000 to 150,000 clones, 75% to 85% of them seen once, and the ten largest clones take 3.5% to 4%. Sequenced material: peripheral blood. The receptors derive from a woman in her forties or fifties with acute or convalescent COVID-19. Both conserved end residues are part of each CDR3. A D gene is named only where the DNA matches it firmly. Clone size is stated in some rows and not others, as once, few, many or a class when expanded.

clone size: NA
J gene: TRBJ2-7
V gene: TRBV3-1/TRBV3-2
D gene: NA
CDR3 protein: CASSQDSTYEQYF
CDR3 DNA: TGTGCCAGCAGCCAAGATAGTACCTACGAGCAGTACTTC

clone size: NA
J gene: TRBJ1-5
V gene: TRBV6-6
D gene: TRBD1
CDR3 protein: CASRGQGNQPQHF
CDR3 DNA: TGTGCCAGCAGGGGACAGGGAAATCAGCCCCAGCATTTT

clone size: NA
J gene: TRBJ1-1
V gene: TRBV6-5
D gene: NA
CDR3 protein: CASQGQLTNTEAFF
CDR3 DNA: TGTGCCAGCCAAGGACAGTTAACAAACACTGAAGCTTTCTTT

clone size: NA
J gene: TRBJ1-1
V gene: TRBV7-9
D gene: TRBD1
CDR3 protein: CASSLADRGTEAFF
CDR3 DNA: TGTGCCAGCAGCTTAGCTGACAGGGGCACTGAAGCTTTCTTT

clone size: NA
J gene: TRBJ2-3
V gene: TRBV19
D gene: NA
CDR3 protein: CASSIIKAGPRGDTQYF
CDR3 DNA: TGTGCCAGTAGTATCATCAAAGCGGGCCCCCGTGGAGATACGCAGTATTTT

clone size: NA
J gene: TRBJ2-5
V gene: TRBV5-1
D gene: NA
CDR3 protein: CASSFTSPQETQYF
CDR3 DNA: TGCGCCAGCAGCTTTACTAGCCCCCAAGAGACCCAGTACTTC

clone size: NA
J gene: TRBJ1-2
V gene: TRBV2
D gene: NA
CDR3 protein: CASSGGGVVYGYTF
CDR3 DNA: TGTGCCAGCAGTGGAGGGGGAGTGGTCTATGGCTACACCTTC

clone size: NA
J gene: TRBJ2-5
V gene: TRBV28
D gene: TRBD2
CDR3 protein: CATTTSGMRETQYF
CDR3 DNA: TGTGCCACCACGACTAGCGGGATGCGGGAGACCCAGTACTTC

clone size: few
J gene: TRBJ1-2
V gene: TRBV3-1/TRBV3-2
D gene: TRBD1
CDR3 protein: CASSQRDRDYGYTF
CDR3 DNA: TGTGCCAGCAGCCAACGAGACAGGGACTATGGCTACACCTTC

clone size: few
J gene: TRBJ1-1
V gene: TRBV3-1/TRBV3-2
D gene: TRBD1
CDR3 protein: CASSPQGRNAEAFF
CDR3 DNA: TGTGCCAGCAGCCCACAGGGGCGGAATGCTGAAGCTTTCTTT

clone size: NA
J gene: TRBJ2-7
V gene: TRBV5-1
D gene: TRBD2
CDR3 protein: CASSLVTSGSLQYF
CDR3 DNA: TGCGCCAGCAGCTTGGTAACTAGCGGGTCGCTGCAGTACTTC

clone size: NA
J gene: TRBJ1-1
V gene: TRBV24-1
D gene: NA
CDR3 protein: CATSASGGNTEAFF
CDR3 DNA: TGTGCCACCAGTGCTTCGGGGGGGAACACTGAAGCTTTCTTT

clone size: NA
J gene: TRBJ2-2
V gene: TRBV6-5
D gene: NA
CDR3 protein: CASGRTTGELFF
CDR3 DNA: TGTGCCAGCGGGAGGACTACCGGGGAGCTGTTTTTT

clone size: NA
J gene: TRBJ2-3
V gene: TRBV3-1/TRBV3-2
D gene: NA
CDR3 protein: CASSQERTQYF
CDR3 DNA: TGTGCCAGCAGCCAAGAGCGTACGCAGTATTTT

clone size: NA
J gene: TRBJ2-7
V gene: TRBV28
D gene: TRBD2
CDR3 protein: CASRAGGGSYEQYF
CDR3 DNA: TGTGCCAGCAGAGCGGGGGGGGGCTCCTACGAGCAGTACTTC

clone size: NA
J gene: TRBJ1-6
V gene: TRBV5-5
D gene: NA
CDR3 protein: CASSLTQEYSPLHF
CDR3 DNA: TGTGCCAGCAGCTTGACTCAGGAATATTCACCCCTCCACTTT

clone size: NA
J gene: TRBJ2-1
V gene: TRBV9
D gene: TRBD1
CDR3 protein: CASSVRTGLASYNEQFF
CDR3 DNA: TGTGCCAGCAGCGTAAGGACAGGGCTCGCGTCCTACAATGAGCAGTTCTTC

clone size: once
J gene: TRBJ1-1
V gene: TRBV27
D gene: TRBD1
CDR3 protein: CASSLSQGLMNTEAFF
CDR3 DNA: TGTGCCAGCAGTTTATCACAGGGGCTAATGAACACTGAAGCTTTCTTT

clone size: NA
J gene: TRBJ2-6
V gene: TRBV27
D gene: NA
CDR3 protein: CASSLTDSISGANVLTF
CDR3 DNA: TGTGCCAGCAGTTTAACAGACAGCATCTCTGGGGCCAACGTCCTGACTTTC

clone size: NA
J gene: TRBJ1-1
V gene: TRBV5-5
D gene: TRBD1
CDR3 protein: CATATGTVTEAFF
CDR3 DNA: TGTGCCACTGCGACAGGGACGGTCACTGAAGCTTTCTTT

clone size: once
J gene: TRBJ2-2
V gene: TRBV3-1/TRBV3-2
D gene: NA
CDR3 protein: CASSPGWTGELFF
CDR3 DNA: TGTGCCAGCAGCCCCGGTTGGACCGGGGAGCTGTTTTTT

clone size: NA
J gene: TRBJ2-3
V gene: TRBV3-1/TRBV3-2
D gene: NA
CDR3 protein: CASSQGKDTQYF
CDR3 DNA: TGTGCCAGCAGCCAAGGTAAAGATACGCAGTATTTT

clone size: NA
J gene: TRBJ1-1
V gene: TRBV11-2
D gene: NA
CDR3 protein: CASSLVPGNTEAFF
CDR3 DNA: TGTGCCAGCAGCTTAGTTCCCGGGAACACTGAAGCTTTCTTT

clone size: once
J gene: TRBJ1-2
V gene: TRBV18
D gene: TRBD1
CDR3 protein: CASSSTGQGNYGYTF
CDR3 DNA: TGTGCCAGCTCCTCTACGGGACAGGGAAACTATGGCTACACCTTC

clone size: NA
J gene: TRBJ2-3
V gene: TRBV5-1
D gene: TRBD2
CDR3 protein: CASTRRGLAAPMGSSTDTQYF
CDR3 DNA: TGCGCCAGCACCCGACGAGGACTAGCGGCTCCCATGGGTTCTAGCACAGATACGCAGTATTTT

clone size: once
J gene: TRBJ1-3
V gene: TRBV5-6
D gene: NA
CDR3 protein: CASSPPGGTLNTIYF
CDR3 DNA: TGTGCCAGCAGCCCGCCGGGGGGAACACTAAACACCATATATTTT

clone size: NA
J gene: TRBJ2-1
V gene: TRBV3-1/TRBV3-2
D gene: NA
CDR3 protein: CASSLVASEQFF
CDR3 DNA: TGTGCCAGCAGCCTGGTAGCGAGTGAGCAGTTCTTC

clone size: few
J gene: TRBJ2-3
V gene: TRBV24-1
D gene: NA
CDR3 protein: CATSAFTDTQYF
CDR3 DNA: TGTGCCACCAGTGCCTTCACAGATACGCAGTATTTT

clone size: NA
J gene: TRBJ1-2
V gene: TRBV3-1/TRBV3-2
D gene: NA
CDR3 protein: CASSTGGGVFYGYTF
CDR3 DNA: TGTGCCAGCAGCACGGGCGGGGGGGTTTTTTATGGCTACACCTTC

clone size: NA
J gene: TRBJ1-1
V gene: TRBV6-1
D gene: NA
CDR3 protein: CASSDRVLNTEAFF
CDR3 DNA: TGTGCCAGCAGTGACAGGGTGTTAAACACTGAAGCTTTCTTT

clone size: few
J gene: TRBJ2-1
V gene: TRBV11-2
D gene: TRBD2
CDR3 protein: CASSLAGLAGVGNEQFF
CDR3 DNA: TGTGCCAGCAGCTTAGCCGGGCTAGCGGGAGTGGGGAATGAGCAGTTCTTC

clone size: once
J gene: TRBJ1-2
V gene: TRBV3-1/TRBV3-2
D gene: NA
CDR3 protein: CASSFDIGGGYTF
CDR3 DNA: TGTGCCAGCAGCTTCGACATAGGAGGGGGCTACACCTTC

clone size: few
J gene: TRBJ1-1
V gene: TRBV19
D gene: NA
CDR3 protein: CASSIVGFAEAFF
CDR3 DNA: TGTGCCAGTAGTATTGTCGGGTTCGCTGAAGCTTTCTTT

clone size: NA
J gene: TRBJ2-3
V gene: TRBV2
D gene: TRBD2
CDR3 protein: CASKAGGLTDTQYF
CDR3 DNA: TGTGCCAGCAAAGCGGGAGGATTAACAGATACGCAGTATTTT

clone size: few
J gene: TRBJ1-1
V gene: TRBV11-2
D gene: TRBD1
CDR3 protein: CASSSQTGAIEAFF
CDR3 DNA: TGTGCCAGCAGCTCACAGACAGGGGCGATTGAAGCTTTCTTT

clone size: NA
J gene: TRBJ2-1
V gene: TRBV28
D gene: TRBD2
CDR3 protein: CASSALTSGTYNEQFF
CDR3 DNA: TGTGCCAGCAGTGCCTTGACTAGCGGTACCTACAATGAGCAGTTCTTC

clone size: once
J gene: TRBJ2-1
V gene: TRBV4-1
D gene: NA
CDR3 protein: CASSQAPQSGEQFF
CDR3 DNA: TGCGCCAGCAGCCAAGCGCCTCAGTCGGGAGAGCAGTTCTTC

clone size: NA
J gene: TRBJ1-4
V gene: TRBV7-9
D gene: NA
CDR3 protein: CASSRDMEKLFF
CDR3 DNA: TGTGCCAGCAGCCGGGACATGGAAAAACTGTTTTTT

clone size: NA
J gene: TRBJ2-5
V gene: TRBV30
D gene: TRBD2
CDR3 protein: CAWSVQFSGGPKETQYF
CDR3 DNA: TGTGCCTGGAGTGTACAGTTTAGCGGGGGCCCGAAAGAGACCCAGTACTTC

clone size: once
J gene: TRBJ2-1
V gene: TRBV21-1
D gene: NA
CDR3 protein: CASSMTSGGPRNEQFF
CDR3 DNA: TGTGCCAGCAGCATGACTAGCGGGGGGCCTCGGAATGAGCAGTTCTTC

clone size: NA
J gene: TRBJ2-7
V gene: TRBV3-1/TRBV3-2
D gene: TRBD2
CDR3 protein: CASSHASGSSYEQYF
CDR3 DNA: TGTGCCAGCAGCCACGCTAGCGGTTCCTCTTACGAGCAGTACTTC

clone size: NA
J gene: TRBJ1-5
V gene: TRBV28
D gene: NA
CDR3 protein: CASSFPQALNQPQHF
CDR3 DNA: TGTGCCAGCAGTTTCCCCCAGGCCCTTAATCAGCCCCAGCATTTT

clone size: NA
J gene: TRBJ2-1
V gene: TRBV9
D gene: NA
CDR3 protein: CASSVAGGISYNEQFF
CDR3 DNA: TGTGCCAGCAGCGTAGCGGGCGGGATCTCCTACAATGAGCAGTTCTTC

clone size: NA
J gene: TRBJ1-2
V gene: TRBV30
D gene: NA
CDR3 protein: CAWSVPGKGGYGYTF
CDR3 DNA: TGTGCCTGGAGTGTACCCGGGAAGGGAGGCTATGGCTACACCTTC

clone size: NA
J gene: TRBJ1-5
V gene: TRBV6-6
D gene: TRBD1
CDR3 protein: CATQGADIYQPQHF
CDR3 DNA: TGTGCCACACAGGGGGCGGACATCTATCAGCCCCAGCATTTT

clone size: NA
J gene: TRBJ2-1
V gene: TRBV6-2/TRBV6-3
D gene: TRBD2
CDR3 protein: CASSWGLAGEKNEQFF
CDR3 DNA: TGTGCCAGCAGTTGGGGACTAGCGGGAGAAAAGAATGAGCAGTTCTTC